The 2 T cell receptor beta chains reported below all come from one sample, sequenced in a study of CD8+ T cells in alopecia areata. Cells pooled from cutaneous lymph nodes were sorted on CD4, CD8alpha, NKG2D, NKG2ACE and other markers. Sequencing used cDNA as its template, made by extracting RNA and reverse transcribing it. Data came from immunoSEQ multiplex PCR; TCRdb stores just in-frame clones and leaves some out. This repertoire holds around 290,000 clones, and none appear only once. Input material: CD4+ T cells sorted from a lymph node. These receptors were obtained from a C3H/HeJ mouse with alopecia areata. Strain haplotype at MHC: H2-k.

In the case of this clone: Mouse germline and gene names are used. The CDR3 extends 4 residues past the end of the read, so its final part is completed from the germline J gene. The gene calls are TRBV19 and TRBJ2-7, with 8 bases matching TRBD2. The CDR3 runs 14 residues. The ends lost 0 bases at V and 3 bases at J; junction bases unmatched: 2. Germline V gene sequence: CDR1 FNHDT, CDR2 SITEND (reference sequence). CDR3 amino acids: CASSIEGGRYEQYF. The CDR3 DNA, read in part, is TGTGCCAGCAGTATAGAGGGGGGGCGCTAT.

This clone has more than one count but fewer than ten. The genes and germline here are from mouse. The read gets to within 4 residues of the CDR3 end, and the germline J gene fills in the rest. This rearrangement joins TRBV5 to TRBJ2-1; D not certain. There are 16 residues in the CDR3. Trimming removed 0 bases at V and 0 bases at J, with 9 bases between. CDR1 is LGHNA and CDR2 is YNLKQL in the germline V gene (reference sequence). The DNA read from the CDR3 is TGTGCCAGCAGCCAAGATGTCACTGCTAACTATGCT. Residues: CASSQDVTANYA. The full-length CDR3 reads as CASSQDVTANYAEQFF.